This T cell receptor beta chain appears in the sequencing data of a study of blood T cells in healthy people across ages (dated by TCRdb to about 2015). At the level of the whole study: Template switching captured roughly one uniquely barcoded TCR beta cDNA molecule per two T cells in model experiments. Age-related changes in TCR beta repertoire diversity were measured in the study by deep sequencing normalized with unique cDNA molecular identifiers. The donors were divided into four age groups: young (average approximately 17 years), middle-aged (almost 40), aged (roughly 60) and long-lived (82). To avoid experimental bias, donors of different ages were randomly spread across the sequencing lanes. The study analyzed two additional independent replicas of 1 million unique cDNA reads from the same blood draw for two donors, one aged 18 to 29 and one aged 80 or older.

V is reduced by 6 bases and J by 2 bases, leaving a spacing of 13 bases between them. There are 14 amino acids in the CDR3, from cysteine to phenylalanine inclusive. Solely the CDR3 DNA is kept, with 42 bases framed from the first base. CDR1 is given as DFQATT and CDR2 as SNEGSKA, both from the germline V gene (reference sequence). Only a few counts were recorded for this clonotype. Its antigen target is currently unknown. Qualities for individual bases were not recorded, and no much larger clone is one base off. Systemically healthy Caucasian individuals from Russia, some 38 in total and aged roughly 6 to 100 years, were included as donors. Each donor gave roughly 11 milliliters of peripheral blood, drawn into EDTA-treated Vacutainer tubes. Ficoll-Paque density-gradient centrifugation was used to isolate PBMCs, with at least 7 million per sample. Trizol reagent was used to extract total RNA from the PBMCs, yielding at least 5.5 micrograms per sample. For every donor, an aliquot of PBMCs went through flow cytometry to measure the percentages of naive CD45RAhigh/CD27high T cells.

Study-level results and caveats: Total diversity estimates from one million sequenced T cells were considered lower bounds and underestimates. Compared with the aged group, the long-lived group had more naive CD4+ T cells, fewer expanded clones and increased TCR diversity, a pattern suggesting age selection. Bulk unsorted PBMC profiling prevented conclusive comparison of naive and antigen-experienced compartments. Observed TCR beta diversity correlated strongly with the percentage of naive T cells measured by flow cytometry. Donor CMV infection status was unknown, potentially confounding age-related changes in expanded clonotypes. As age increased, observed TCR beta diversity per million T cells dropped in a roughly linear way, and a significant reduction was already evident by age about 36.

Library prep was done by 5' RACE. Instrument used: Illumina HiSeq 2500. A second PCR of about 6 to 11 cycles was performed with a sample-barcoded 5' primer and a J-beta primer mix. A template-switch 5' adaptor carrying 12 random nucleotides introduced a unique molecular identifier onto each TCR beta cDNA molecule. At least 2.5 million CDR3-containing paired-end reads were obtained from each sample. First-strand cDNA was synthesized from all RNA with the Mint cDNA synthesis kit, primed by a TRBC-specific oligonucleotide. After uracil-DNA glycosylase treatment, a first 18-cycle PCR used universal primers M1SS and BC2_uni_R on all cDNA. Under the source paper's analysis protocol: Each sample was normalized by randomly selecting 1 million high-quality reads, each carrying a distinct molecular identifier. Reads with shared molecular identifiers were discarded instead of being binned into consensus sequences. MiTCR, run with a Q25 quality threshold and the strictest error-elimination algorithm, handled CDR3 identification, clonotype clustering and error correction. A nonparametric unseen species model with Euler transformation was used to estimate a lower bound on total TCR beta diversity. The public sequencing data were trimmed at Q25 with fastp and processed into clonotypes with MiXCR by TCRdb, which kept only in-frame beta chains. All rows with the same CDR3 protein become a single entry with the most common DNA and genes. TCRdb, rather than the study authors, made the V and J calls. The sample yields 600,000 or so distinct CDR3 sequences; roughly 30% were counted once. Around 14% of the sample goes to the ten largest clones.

Sample: blood. This chain is built from TRBV20-1 and TRBJ2-2; a tentative D match to TRBD2 spans 6 bases. The TCR comes from a woman older than 75 in good health. The CDR3 reads as follows: CSAMGLTNTGELFF. The DNA is as follows: TGCAGTGCCATGGGACTGACAAACACCGGGGAGCTGTTTTTT.